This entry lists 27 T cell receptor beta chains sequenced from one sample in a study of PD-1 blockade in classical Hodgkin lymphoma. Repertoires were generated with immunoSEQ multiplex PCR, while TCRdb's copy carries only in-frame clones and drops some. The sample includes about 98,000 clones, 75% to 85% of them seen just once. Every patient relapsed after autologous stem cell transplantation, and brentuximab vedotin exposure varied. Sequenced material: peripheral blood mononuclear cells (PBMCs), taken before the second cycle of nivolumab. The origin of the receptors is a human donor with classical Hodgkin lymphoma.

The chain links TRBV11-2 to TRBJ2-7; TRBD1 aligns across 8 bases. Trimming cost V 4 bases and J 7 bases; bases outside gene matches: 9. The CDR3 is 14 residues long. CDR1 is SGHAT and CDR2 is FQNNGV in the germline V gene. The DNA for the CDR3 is TGTGCCAGCAGCTCCCGGACAGGGCGAGGAGAGCAGTACTTC. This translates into CASSSRTGRGEQYF.

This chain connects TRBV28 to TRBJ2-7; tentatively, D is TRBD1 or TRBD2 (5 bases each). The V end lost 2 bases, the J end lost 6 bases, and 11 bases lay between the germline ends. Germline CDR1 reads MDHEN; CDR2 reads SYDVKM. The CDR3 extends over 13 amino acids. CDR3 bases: TGTGCCAGCAGTTTAACAGGCGCGGGCGAGCAGTACTTC. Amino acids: CASSLTGAGEQYF.

CDR3: CASRSSPKNTEAFF. CDR3 nucleotide sequence: TGTGCCAGTAGATCATCACCCAAGAACACTGAAGCTTTCTTT. The rearrangement joins TRBV19 to TRBJ1-1; no clear D. This CDR3 comprises 14 residues. The V end lost 6 bases, the J end lost 1 base, and 12 bases lay between the germline ends. Germline V lookup: CDR1 LNHDA, CDR2 SQIVND (reference sequence).

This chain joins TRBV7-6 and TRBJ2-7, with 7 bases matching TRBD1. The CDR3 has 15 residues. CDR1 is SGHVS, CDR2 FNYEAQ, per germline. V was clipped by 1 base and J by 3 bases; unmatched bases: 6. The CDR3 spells CASSLVYGTDYEQYF. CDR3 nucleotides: TGTGCCAGCAGCTTAGTGTATGGGACAGACTACGAGCAGTACTTC.

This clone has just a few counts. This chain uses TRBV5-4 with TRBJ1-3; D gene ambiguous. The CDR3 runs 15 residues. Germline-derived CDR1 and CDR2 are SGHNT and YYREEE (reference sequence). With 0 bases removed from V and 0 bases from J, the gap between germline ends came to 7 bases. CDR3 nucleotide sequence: TGTGCCAGCAGCTTGGCCGGACCCTCTGGAAACACCATATATTTT. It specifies CASSLAGPSGNTIYF. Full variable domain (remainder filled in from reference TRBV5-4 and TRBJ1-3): ETGVTQSPTHLIKTRGQQVTLRCSSQSGHNTVSWYQQALGQGPQFIFQYYREEENGRGNFPPRFSGLQFPNYSSELNVNALELDDSALYLCASSLAGPSGNTIYFGEGSWLTVV.

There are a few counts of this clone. CDR3 residues: CASSQSGQGAFTF. Written as DNA, the CDR3 is TGTGCCAGCAGCCAGTCGGGACAGGGGGCGTTTACCTTC. The rearrangement joins TRBV27 to TRBJ1-2; 12 nucleotides align to TRBD1. Germline-derived CDR1 and CDR2 are MNHEY and SMNVEV (reference sequence). Trimming at V came to 6 bases and at J to 14 bases, leaving 10 bases not matched to a gene. The CDR3 consists of 13 residues.

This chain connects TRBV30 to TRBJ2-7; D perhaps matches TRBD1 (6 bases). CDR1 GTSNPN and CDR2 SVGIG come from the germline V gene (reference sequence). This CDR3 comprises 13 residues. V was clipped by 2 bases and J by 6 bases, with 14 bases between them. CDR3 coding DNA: TGTGCCTGGAGTCCACTGGTGGGGGCCGAGCAGTACTTC. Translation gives CAWSPLVGAEQYF.

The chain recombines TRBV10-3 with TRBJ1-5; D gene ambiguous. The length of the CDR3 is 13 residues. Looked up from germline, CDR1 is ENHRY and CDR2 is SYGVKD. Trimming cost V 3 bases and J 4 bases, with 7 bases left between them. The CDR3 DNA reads TGTGCCATCAGTGATGAGGGTAATCAGCCCCAGCATTTT. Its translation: CAISDEGNQPQHF.

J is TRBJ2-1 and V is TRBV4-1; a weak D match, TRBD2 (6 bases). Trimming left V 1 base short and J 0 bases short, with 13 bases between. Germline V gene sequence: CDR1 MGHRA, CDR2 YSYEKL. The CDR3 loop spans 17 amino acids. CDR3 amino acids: CASSQALAVGSYNEQFF. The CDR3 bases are TGCGCCAGCAGCCAAGCTTTAGCGGTAGGCTCCTACAATGAGCAGTTCTTC.

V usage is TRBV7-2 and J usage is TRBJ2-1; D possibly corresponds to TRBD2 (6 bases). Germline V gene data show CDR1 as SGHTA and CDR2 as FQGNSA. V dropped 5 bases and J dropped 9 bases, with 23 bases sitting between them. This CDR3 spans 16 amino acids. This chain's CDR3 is CASSPTRASARGEQFF. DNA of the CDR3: TGTGCCAGCAGCCCAACCAGGGCTAGCGCTAGGGGTGAGCAGTTCTTC.

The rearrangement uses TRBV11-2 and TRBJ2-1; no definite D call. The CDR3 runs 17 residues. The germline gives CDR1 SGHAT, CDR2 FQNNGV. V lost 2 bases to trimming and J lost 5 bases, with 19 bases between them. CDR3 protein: CASSLRPTKYLNNEQFF. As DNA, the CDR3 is TGTGCCAGCAGCTTACGACCAACAAAATACCTTAACAATGAGCAGTTCTTC.

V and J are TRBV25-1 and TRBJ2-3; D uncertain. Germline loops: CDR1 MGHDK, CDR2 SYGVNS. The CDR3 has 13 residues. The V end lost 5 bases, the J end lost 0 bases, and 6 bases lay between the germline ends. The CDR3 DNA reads TGTGCCAGCAGTTCACAGAGCACAGATACGCAGTATTTT. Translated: CASSSQSTDTQYF.

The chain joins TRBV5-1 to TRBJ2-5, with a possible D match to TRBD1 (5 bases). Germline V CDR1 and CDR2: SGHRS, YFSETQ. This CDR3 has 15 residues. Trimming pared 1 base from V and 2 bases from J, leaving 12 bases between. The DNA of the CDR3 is TGCGCCAGCAGCTTGTCCGGACACCCGCAAGAGACCCAGTACTTC. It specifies CASSLSGHPQETQYF.

The CDR3 coding sequence is TGTGCCAGCAGTTTAATACGGGATGAGCAGTTCTTC. Amino acid sequence: CASSLIRDEQFF. The V call is TRBV28, the J call TRBJ2-1; D not resolved. Trimming stripped 2 bases from V and 8 bases from J, with 7 bases between. Germline V gene sequence: CDR1 MDHEN, CDR2 SYDVKM. CDR3 length: 12 amino acids.

The CDR3 protein is CASRLDPYNEQFF. For the CDR3, the DNA is TGTGCCAGCAGACTAGACCCCTACAATGAGCAGTTCTTC. This chain uses TRBV6-5 with TRBJ2-1, with a possible D match to TRBD2 (5 bases). CDR1 and CDR2 from the germline V gene are MNHEY and SVGAGI. The V end was cut by 6 bases, the J end by 2 bases, with 8 bases between. The CDR3 runs to 13 residues.

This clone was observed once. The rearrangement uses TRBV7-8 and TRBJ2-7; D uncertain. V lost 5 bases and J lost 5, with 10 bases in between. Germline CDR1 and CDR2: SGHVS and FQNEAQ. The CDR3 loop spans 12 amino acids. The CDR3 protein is CASSPAVNEQYF. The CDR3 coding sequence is TGTGCCAGCAGCCCTGCCGTTAACGAGCAGTACTTC. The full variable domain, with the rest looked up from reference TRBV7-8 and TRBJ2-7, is GAGVSQSPRYKVAKRGQDVALRCDPISGHVSLFWYQQALGQGPEFLTYFQNEAQLDKSGLPSDRFFAERPEGSVSTLKIQRTQQEDSAVYLCASSPAVNEQYFGPGTRLTVT.

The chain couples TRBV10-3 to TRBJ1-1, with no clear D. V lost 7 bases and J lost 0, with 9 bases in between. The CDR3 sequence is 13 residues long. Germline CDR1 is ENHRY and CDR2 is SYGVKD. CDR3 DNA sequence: TGTGCCATCACTGGCAGCATGAACACTGAAGCTTTCTTT. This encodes CAITGSMNTEAFF.

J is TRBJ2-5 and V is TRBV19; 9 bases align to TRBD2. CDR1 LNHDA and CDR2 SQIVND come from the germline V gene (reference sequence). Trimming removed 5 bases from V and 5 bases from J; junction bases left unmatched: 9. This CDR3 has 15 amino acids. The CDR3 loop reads CASSSPLAGGETQYF. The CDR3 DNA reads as TGTGCCAGTAGTTCCCCTCTTGCGGGAGGGGAGACCCAGTACTTC.

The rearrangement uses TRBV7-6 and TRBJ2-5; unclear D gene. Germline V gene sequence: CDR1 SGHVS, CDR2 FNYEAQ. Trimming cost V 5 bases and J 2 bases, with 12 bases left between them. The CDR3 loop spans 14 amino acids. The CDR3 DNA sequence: TGTGCCAGCAGCGTCGCGTGGGATCAAGAGACCCAGTACTTC. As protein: CASSVAWDQETQYF.

CDR3 sequence (DNA): TGTGCCAGCAGCCAAGAAGCGGTTTCATACAATGAGCAGTTCTTC. Translated: CASSQEAVSYNEQFF. This chain uses TRBV14 with TRBJ2-1, with D possibly TRBD2 on 5 matching bases. V gave up 0 bases and J gave up 4 bases, with 10 bases separating them. The CDR3 spans 15 residues. Germline CDR1 reads SGHDN; CDR2 reads FVKESK.

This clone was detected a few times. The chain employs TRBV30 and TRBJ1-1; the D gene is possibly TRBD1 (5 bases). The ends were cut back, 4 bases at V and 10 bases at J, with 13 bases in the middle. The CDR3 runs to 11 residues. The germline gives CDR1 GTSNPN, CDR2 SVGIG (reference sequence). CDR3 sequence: CAWIVGGRAFF. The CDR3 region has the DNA TGTGCCTGGATCGTGGGGGGGAGAGCTTTCTTT.

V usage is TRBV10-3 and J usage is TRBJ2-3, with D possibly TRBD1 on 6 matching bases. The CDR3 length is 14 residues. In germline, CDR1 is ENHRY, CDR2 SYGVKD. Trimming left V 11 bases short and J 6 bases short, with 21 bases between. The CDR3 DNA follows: TGTGCCGTCATGGGGGCTGTCTCATGGGATACGCAGTATTTT. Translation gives CAVMGAVSWDTQYF.

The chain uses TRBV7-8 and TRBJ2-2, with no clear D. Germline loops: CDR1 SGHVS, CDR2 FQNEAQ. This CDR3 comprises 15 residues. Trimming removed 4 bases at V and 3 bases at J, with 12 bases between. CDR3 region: CASSSYIPHTGELFF. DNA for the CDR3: TGTGCCAGCAGCTCGTATATCCCTCACACCGGGGAGCTGTTTTTT. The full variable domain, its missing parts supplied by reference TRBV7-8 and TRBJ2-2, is GAGVSQSPRYKVAKRGQDVALRCDPISGHVSLFWYQQALGQGPEFLTYFQNEAQLDKSGLPSDRFFAERPEGSVSTLKIQRTQQEDSAVYLCASSSYIPHTGELFFGEGSRLTVL.

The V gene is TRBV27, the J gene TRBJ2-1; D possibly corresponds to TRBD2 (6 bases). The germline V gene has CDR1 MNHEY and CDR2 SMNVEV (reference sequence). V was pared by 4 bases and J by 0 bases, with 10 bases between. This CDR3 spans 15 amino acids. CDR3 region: CASSYRGSSYNEQFF. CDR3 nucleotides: TGTGCCAGCAGTTATCGGGGGAGCTCCTACAATGAGCAGTTCTTC.

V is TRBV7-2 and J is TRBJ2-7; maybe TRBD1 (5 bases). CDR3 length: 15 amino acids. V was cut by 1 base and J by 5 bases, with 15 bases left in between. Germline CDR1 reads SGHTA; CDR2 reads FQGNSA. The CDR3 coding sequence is TGTGCCAGCAGCTTAGAGGGGAATCCTTGGCACGAGCAGTACTTC. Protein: CASSLEGNPWHEQYF.

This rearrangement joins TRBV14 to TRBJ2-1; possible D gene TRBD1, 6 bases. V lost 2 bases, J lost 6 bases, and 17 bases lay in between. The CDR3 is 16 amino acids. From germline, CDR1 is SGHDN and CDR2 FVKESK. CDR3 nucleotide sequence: TGTGCCAGCAGCCAATCCGTACAACAGGGTTCCAATGAGCAGTTCTTC. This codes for CASSQSVQQGSNEQFF.

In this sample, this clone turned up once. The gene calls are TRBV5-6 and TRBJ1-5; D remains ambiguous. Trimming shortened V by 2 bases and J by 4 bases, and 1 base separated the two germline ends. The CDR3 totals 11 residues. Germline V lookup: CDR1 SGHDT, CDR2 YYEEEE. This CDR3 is CASSLNQPQHF. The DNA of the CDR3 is TGTGCCAGCAGCTTAAATCAGCCCCAGCATTTT.